This passage covers 22 T cell receptor beta chains from one sample sequenced in a study of blood T cell repertoires in COVID-19. The protocol was immunoSEQ multiplex PCR, while the TCRdb copy is restricted to in-frame clones and leaves out a portion. The table records around 500,000 clones, approximately 88% of them present only once. The source material was PBMCs or T cells enriched from blood (not recorded which). The receptors were sampled from a woman in her thirties or forties who had recovered from COVID-19.

J is TRBJ2-1 and V is TRBV9; TRBD2 matches at 8 bases. The CDR3 loop spans 16 amino acids. V was clipped by 4 bases and J by 8 bases; unmatched bases: 14. Germline V CDR1 and CDR2: SGDLS, YYNGEE. CDR3 coding DNA: TGTGCCAGCAGCTCTAGACTAGCGCCTATGGGATATGAGCAGTTCTTC. Residues: CASSSRLAPMGYEQFF.

V and J are TRBV19 and TRBJ2-7; D perhaps matches TRBD1 (7 bases). The V and J ends lost 1 base and 0 bases respectively, with 13 bases between them. CDR1 LNHDA and CDR2 SQIVND come from the germline V gene (reference sequence). This CDR3 comprises 16 residues. CDR3 loop: CASSIVEGAASYEQYF. CDR3 nucleotide sequence: TGTGCCAGTAGTATAGTGGAGGGGGCGGCCTCCTACGAGCAGTACTTC. The full variable domain, in which reference TRBV19 and TRBJ2-7 provide the parts outside the CDR3, is DGGITQSPKYLFRKEGQNVTLSCEQNLNHDAMYWYRQDPGQGLRLIYYSQIVNDFQKGDIAEGYSVSREKKESFPLTVTSAQKNPTAFYLCASSIVEGAASYEQYFGPGTRLTVT.

The CDR3 loop reads CASSAGGAGGYTF. For the CDR3, the DNA is TGTGCCAGCAGTGCGGGGGGGGCTGGTGGCTACACCTTC. This chain joins TRBV25-1 and TRBJ1-2; a possible D gene is TRBD1 (6 bases). Germline V gives CDR1 MGHDK, CDR2 SYGVNS. V lost 4 bases and J lost 7, with 13 bases in between. This CDR3 has 13 residues.

The V and J genes are TRBV7-6 and TRBJ2-7; D gene ambiguous. The CDR3 consists of 17 residues. Per germline, CDR1 SGHVS and CDR2 FNYEAQ. V was trimmed by 4 bases and J by 1 base, leaving 20 bases between them. CDR3 protein: CASSSEGRDSISYEQYF. Here the CDR3 DNA reads TGTGCCAGCAGCTCTGAAGGTCGAGACTCCATTTCCTACGAGCAGTACTTC. The full variable domain, its missing parts supplied by reference TRBV7-6 and TRBJ2-7, is GAGVSQSPRYKVTKRGQDVALRCDPISGHVSLYWYRQALGQGPEFLTYFNYEAQQDKSGLPNDRFSAERPEGSISTLTIQRTEQRDSAMYRCASSSEGRDSISYEQYFGPGTRLTVT.

V is TRBV7-9 and J is TRBJ1-5, with D possibly matching TRBD1 (6 bases). Germline V gene data show CDR1 as SEHNR and CDR2 as FQNEAQ (reference sequence). The ends were cut back, 7 bases at V and 10 bases at J, with 17 bases in the middle. The CDR3 spans 13 residues. CDR3 coding DNA: TGTGCCAGCACAGGGGAACGGGGGGGACCCCAGCATTTT. Translation: CASTGERGGPQHF. The variable domain in full, completed from reference TRBV7-9 and TRBJ1-5, reads DTGVSQNPRHKITKRGQNVTFRCDPISEHNRLYWYRQTLGQGPEFLTYFQNEAQLEKSRLLSDRFSAERPKGSFSTLEIQRTEQGDSAMYLCASTGERGGPQHFGDGTRLSIL.

This sequence joins TRBV11-3 and TRBJ2-5; D is possibly TRBD1 (6 bases). The CDR3 has 13 residues. The V gene's germline CDR1 is SGHNT and CDR2 YENEEA. V lost 5 bases and J 7 bases, leaving 14 bases between the germline ends. The CDR3, as DNA: TGTGCCAGCAGCACGTCGGACAGTCGGACCCAGTACTTC. Translation: CASSTSDSRTQYF.

This chain joins TRBV6-2 or TRBV6-3 and TRBJ1-2; 7 bases line up with TRBD1. CDR1 and CDR2 from the germline V gene are MNHEY and SVGEGT. The CDR3 runs to 15 residues. V lost 6 bases, J lost 4 bases, and 11 bases stayed unmatched. The CDR3 region has the DNA TGTGCCAGCAGCTTTGGGACAGTCCTGATCTATGGCTACACCTTC. This codes for CASSFGTVLIYGYTF.

This clone was counted a few times. The gene calls are TRBV5-1 and TRBJ2-1; 9 bases are a match to TRBD2. With 4 bases clipped from V and 3 bases from J, the junction kept 11 bases outside the gene matches. Germline V gene data show CDR1 as SGHRS and CDR2 as YFSETQ. The CDR3 runs 17 residues. The CDR3 bases are TGCGCCAGCAGCGGCCCTCTAGCGGGGCGAAACTACAATGAGCAGTTCTTC. Translating gives CASSGPLAGRNYNEQFF.

The J gene is TRBJ1-3, the V gene TRBV6-5; 7 bases match TRBD1. V trimming: 5 bases; J trimming: 3 bases; junction bases outside the gene matches: 4. This CDR3 is built from 14 residues. Germline V gives CDR1 MNHEY, CDR2 SVGAGI. The CDR3: CASSLRQGGNTIYF. The DNA of the CDR3 is TGTGCCAGCAGTCTCCGACAGGGTGGAAACACCATATATTTT.

The gene calls are TRBV11-2 and TRBJ1-1; D is perhaps TRBD1 (6 bases). The ends were cut back, 3 bases at V and 0 bases at J, with 11 bases in the middle. This CDR3 region has 15 residues. Germline V gene sequence: CDR1 SGHAT, CDR2 FQNNGV. The CDR3 is CASSFAGQLNTEAFF. Here the CDR3 DNA reads TGTGCCAGCAGCTTTGCCGGACAGTTGAACACTGAAGCTTTCTTT.

The table lists this clone with a few counts. The V gene is TRBV11-3, the J gene TRBJ1-2; D remains ambiguous. Germline V CDR1 and CDR2: SGHNT, YENEEA. Trimming took 5 bases from V and 7 from J, leaving 23 bases between them. The CDR3 loop spans 16 amino acids. The CDR3 DNA sequence: TGTGCCAGCAGCCCCACGTCCTCGGCGGGCAGAGGTGGCTACACCTTC. Translating it yields CASSPTSSAGRGGYTF.

This rearrangement joins TRBV5-1 to TRBJ2-1; no clear D. The CDR3 totals 13 residues. In germline, CDR1 is SGHRS, CDR2 YFSETQ. Trimming took 4 bases from V and 4 from J, leaving 9 bases between them. The CDR3 sequence: CASSAVRYNEQFF. DNA of the CDR3: TGCGCCAGCAGCGCGGTGCGTTACAATGAGCAGTTCTTC.

This rearrangement joins TRBV9 to TRBJ1-6; TRBD1 agrees at 8 bases. The J segment lost 5 bases and the V segment lost 4 bases, leaving 5 bases of the junction unmatched. CDR1 is SGDLS and CDR2 is YYNGEE in the germline V gene. The CDR3 spans 15 residues. CDR3: CASSPWGQDNSPLHF. The CDR3 nucleotides are TGTGCCAGCAGCCCTTGGGGACAGGATAATTCACCCCTCCACTTT.

A note on this clone: Just one base apart from a much larger clone, this may be a read error. The rearrangement links TRBV27 to TRBJ1-2, with a weak D call TRBD1 (6 bases). CDR1 and CDR2 from the germline V gene are MNHEY and SMNVEV (reference sequence). V was clipped by 5 bases and J by 5 bases, with 9 bases between them. This CDR3 contains 12 residues. Written as DNA, the CDR3 is TGTGCCAGCAGTCCACAGGGTTATGGCTACACCTTC. It codes for CASSPQGYGYTF.

The chain is built from TRBV7-8 and TRBJ1-1; D might be TRBD1 (5 bases). The CDR3 loop spans 15 amino acids. Germline V CDR1 and CDR2: SGHVS, FQNEAQ. V was clipped by 6 bases and J by 1 base, with 15 bases between them. The CDR3 sequence is CASRLTDTRNTEAFF. In DNA, the CDR3 is TGTGCCAGCAGACTCACGGACACTCGGAACACTGAAGCTTTCTTT.

The V gene is TRBV7-9, the J gene TRBJ1-5, with a weak D call TRBD1 (5 bases). The CDR3 is 14 residues long. V was clipped by 4 bases and J by 6 bases, with 13 bases between them. Germline V gene data show CDR1 as SEHNR and CDR2 as FQNEAQ (reference sequence). CDR3 region: CASSSDSDGQPQHF. CDR3 in DNA: TGTGCCAGCAGCTCCGACAGCGACGGTCAGCCCCAGCATTTT.

This chain connects TRBV4-3 to TRBJ2-1; D is perhaps TRBD1 (6 bases). Per the germline V gene, CDR1 is LGHNA and CDR2 is YSLEER. The CDR3 has 16 amino acids. Trimming removed 0 bases from V and 1 base from J, with 10 bases in between. CDR3 sequence (DNA): TGCGCCAGCAGCCAAGAGGGGACAAATTCCTACAATGAGCAGTTCTTC. Translated, it gives CASSQEGTNSYNEQFF.

The CDR3 protein is CASSPPGQGAAGELFF. In nucleotides, the CDR3 is TGTGCCAGCTCACCACCGGGACAGGGGGCCGCCGGGGAGCTGTTTTTT. The V gene is TRBV18, the J gene TRBJ2-2; TRBD1 matches 12 bases. CDR3 size: 16 residues. The J segment lost 6 bases and the V segment lost 0 bases, leaving 2 bases of the junction unmatched. In germline, CDR1 is KGHSH, CDR2 LQKENI.

The rearrangement links TRBV6-2 or TRBV6-3 to TRBJ2-7, with a weak D call TRBD1 (6 bases). The CDR3 loop spans 16 amino acids. The germline V and J ends were trimmed by 5 bases and 3 bases, with 20 bases remaining between them. Per germline, CDR1 MNHEY and CDR2 SVGEGT. As DNA, the CDR3 is TGTGCCAGCAGTCCCCGCGGACAGACTCATCACTACGAGCAGTACTTC. The encoded protein is CASSPRGQTHHYEQYF.

This chain links TRBV24-1 with TRBJ2-1; 13 bases match TRBD2. V dropped 5 bases and J dropped 7; count of bases not matched to a gene: 10. The CDR3 consists of 17 residues. Germline assignment: CDR1 KGHDR and CDR2 SFDVKD. Here the CDR3 DNA reads TGTGCCACCAGTGGGACTAGCGGGAGTCTAGGAACGAATGAGCAGTTCTTC. Protein product: CATSGTSGSLGTNEQFF.

The chain recombines TRBV21-1 with TRBJ1-6. TRBV21-1 is tagged as a pseudogene. The CDR3 is 12 amino acids. The CDR3 loop is CASSNLGLAFHF. The CDR3 coding sequence is TGTGCCAGCAGCAATCTTGGGCTAGCCTTCCACTTT.

V and J are TRBV11-2 and TRBJ2-7; D ambiguous. Germline CDR1 reads SGHAT; CDR2 reads FQNNGV. Trimming took 5 bases from V and 4 from J, leaving 18 bases between them. The CDR3 is 15 amino acids. The CDR3: CASSPPGRSHYEQYF. The DNA for the CDR3 is TGTGCCAGCAGCCCACCCGGTAGATCCCATTACGAGCAGTACTTC. The complete variable domain, with remaining parts taken from reference TRBV11-2 and TRBJ2-7, reads EAGVAQSPRYKIIEKRQSVAFWCNPISGHATLYWYQQILGQGPKLLIQFQNNGVVDDSQLPKDRFSAERLKGVDSTLKIQPAKLEDSAVYLCASSPPGRSHYEQYFGPGTRLTVT.